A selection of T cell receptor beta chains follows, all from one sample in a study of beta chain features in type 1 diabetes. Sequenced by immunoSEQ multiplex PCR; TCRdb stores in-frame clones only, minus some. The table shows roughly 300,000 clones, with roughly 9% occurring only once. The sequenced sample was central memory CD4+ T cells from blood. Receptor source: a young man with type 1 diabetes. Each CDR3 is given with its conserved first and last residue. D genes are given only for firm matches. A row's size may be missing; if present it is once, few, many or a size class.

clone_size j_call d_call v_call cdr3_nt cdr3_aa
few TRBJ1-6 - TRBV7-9 TGTGCCAGCAGCTTAGACCTGGCCTATAATTCACCCCTCCACTTT CASSLDLAYNSPLHF
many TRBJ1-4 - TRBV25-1 TGTGCCAGCAGTCAAGTTTCTAATGAAAAACTGTTTTTT CASSQVSNEKLFF
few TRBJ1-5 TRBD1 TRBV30 TGTGCCTGGAGTGGCGACAGGGGACCCCAGCATTTT CAWSGDRGPQHF
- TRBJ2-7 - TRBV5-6 TGTGCCAGCAGCTGGGGCAGCTCGGGGTACGAGCAGTACTTC CASSWGSSGYEQYF
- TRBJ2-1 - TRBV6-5 TGTGCCAGCAGCTCAAACGACAATGAGCAGTTCTTC CASSSNDNEQFF
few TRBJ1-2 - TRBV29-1 TGCAGCGTTGAAGGTCTATTCGAGGGCTACACCTTC CSVEGLFEGYTF
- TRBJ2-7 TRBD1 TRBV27 TGTGCCAGCAGTTACGGGACAGGGGCCCACGAGCAGTACTTC CASSYGTGAHEQYF
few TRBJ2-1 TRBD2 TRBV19 TGTGCCAGTAGCCGGACTAGCGGGGGGGCAGCAACCTACAATGAGCAGTTCTTC CASSRTSGGAATYNEQFF
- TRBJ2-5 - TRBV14 TGTGCCAGCAGCTCCGGGCTCCAAGAGACCCAGTACTTC CASSSGLQETQYF
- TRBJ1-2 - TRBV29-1 TGCAGCGTTGTACGGGACAAGAGTGGCTACACCTTC CSVVRDKSGYTF
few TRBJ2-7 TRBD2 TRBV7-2 TGTGCCAGCAGCTTAGAGCGGGGGGGCTACGAGCAGTACTTC CASSLERGGYEQYF
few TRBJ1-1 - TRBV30 TGTGCCTGGAGTCCATCGCAGGGGGAAGCTTTCTTT CAWSPSQGEAFF
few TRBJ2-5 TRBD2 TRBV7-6 TGTGCCAGCAGCTTCTCTAGCCCGACTAGCGGGACCCAAGAGACCCAGTACTTC CASSFSSPTSGTQETQYF
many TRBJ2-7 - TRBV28 TGTGCCAGCAGCTGGGGCGGGGTTTCAGAGCAGTACTTC CASSWGGVSEQYF
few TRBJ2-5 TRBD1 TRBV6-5 TGTGCCAGCAGTCTAGGGGGCTTAGGACAAGAGACCCAGTACTTC CASSLGGLGQETQYF
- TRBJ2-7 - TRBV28 TGTGCCAGCACACCAAACGGGGGGCTCTTCTACGAGCAGTACTTC CASTPNGGLFYEQYF
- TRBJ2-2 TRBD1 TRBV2 TGTGCCAGCAGTCAGGGACAGGGGTCCACCGGGGAGCTGTTTTTT CASSQGQGSTGELFF
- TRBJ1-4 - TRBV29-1 TGCAGCGGAGGAAGGGAGGATGAAAAACTGTTTTTT CSGGREDEKLFF
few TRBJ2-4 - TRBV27 TGTGCCAGCTTTAAGGACAGTGGAGACATTCAGTACTTC CASFKDSGDIQYF
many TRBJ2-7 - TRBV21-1 TGTGCCAGCAGCAATGGCCATGAGTACTTC CASSNGHEYF
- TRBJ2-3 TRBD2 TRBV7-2 TGTGCCAGCAGCACCGGACTAGCGGGGACAGATACGCAGTATTTT CASSTGLAGTDTQYF
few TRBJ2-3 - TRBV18 TGTGCCAGCTCCAACGAAAGGGGGGGTGCAGATACGCAGTATTTT CASSNERGGADTQYF
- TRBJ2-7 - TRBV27 TGTGCCAGCAGTTCCAGACAGTATGGCGAGCAGTACTTC CASSSRQYGEQYF
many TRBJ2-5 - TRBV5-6 TGTGCCAGCAGCTTTGGGACGGAAGAGACCCAGTACTTC CASSFGTEETQYF
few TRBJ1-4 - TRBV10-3 TGTGCCATCAGTGAGTCGGAAGGGACTGAAAAACTGTTTTTT CAISESEGTEKLFF
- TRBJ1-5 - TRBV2 TGTGCCAGCAGTGCGGCCGGATTAGAGCCCCAGCATTTT CASSAAGLEPQHF
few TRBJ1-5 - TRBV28 TGTGCCAGCAGCTACGGCAGGGGAAATCAGCCCCAGCATTTT CASSYGRGNQPQHF
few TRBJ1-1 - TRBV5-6 TGTGCCAGCAGCTTAAAGGGGTTCACTGAAGCTTTCTTT CASSLKGFTEAFF
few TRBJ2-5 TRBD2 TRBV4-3 TGCGCCAGCAGCCAAGAACTAGCGGTACTCCAAGAGACCCAGTACTTC CASSQELAVLQETQYF
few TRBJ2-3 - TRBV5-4 TGTGCCAGCAGCTTGGAACAGGGCACAGATACGCAGTATTTT CASSLEQGTDTQYF
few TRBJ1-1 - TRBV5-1 TGCGCCAGCAGCTTACTCCTCCCGGGGAACACTGAAGCTTTCTTT CASSLLLPGNTEAFF
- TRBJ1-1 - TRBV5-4 TGTGCCAGCAGCTTGGTGCGGGGAGGGGACAACACTGAAGCTTTCTTT CASSLVRGGDNTEAFF
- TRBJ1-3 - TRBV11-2 TGTGCCAGCAGCCCCACAGGGATCTCTGGAAACACCATATATTTT CASSPTGISGNTIYF
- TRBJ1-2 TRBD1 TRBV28 TGTGCCAGCAGTGTCACGGGACAGAACTATGGCTACACCTTC CASSVTGQNYGYTF
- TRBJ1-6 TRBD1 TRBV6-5 TGTGCCAGCAGTTCAGGGGGCGTCGGTTCACCCCTCCACTTT CASSSGGVGSPLHF
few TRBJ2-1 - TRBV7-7 TGTGCCAGCAGCTTCGGACAGAGCTCCTACAATGAGCAGTTCTTC CASSFGQSSYNEQFF
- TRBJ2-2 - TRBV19 TGTGCCAGTAGTATTTTGATCGGGGAGCTGTTTTTT CASSILIGELFF
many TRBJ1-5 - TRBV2 TGTGCCAGCATAGTCGACACGGGTATGCCCCAGCATTTT CASIVDTGMPQHF
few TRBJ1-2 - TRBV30 TGTGCCTGGAGCCGAGCCAGGGGAGACTATGGCTACACCTTC CAWSRARGDYGYTF
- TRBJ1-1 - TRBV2 TGTGCCAGCAGTGAAGAGGAAGGGGTGGCCACTGAAGCTTTCTTT CASSEEEGVATEAFF
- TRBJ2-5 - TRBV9 TGTGCCAGCAGCGTAGCTGAAGGCGGAGAGACCCAGTACTTC CASSVAEGGETQYF
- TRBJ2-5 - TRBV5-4 TGTGCCAGCAGCGAGGGGATCTCGGAGAGGACCCAGTACTTC CASSEGISERTQYF
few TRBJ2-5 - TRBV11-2 TGTGCCAGCAGGTCCCCACAGGGAGGGACCCAGTACTTC CASRSPQGGTQYF
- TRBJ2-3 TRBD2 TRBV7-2 TGTGCCAGCAGCTTAGCTGGCGGGGGGGTCGGTCGAACAGATACGCAGTATTTT CASSLAGGGVGRTDTQYF
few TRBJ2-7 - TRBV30 TGTGCCTGGACGACAGGCGGTGAATACGAGCAGTACTTC CAWTTGGEYEQYF
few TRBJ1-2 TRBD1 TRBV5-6 TGTGCCAGCAGCTTGCCGACAGGGGGGTTCGGAAAAGGCTACACCTTC CASSLPTGGFGKGYTF
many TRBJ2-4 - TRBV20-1 TGCAGTGCCACCTCCCGGGGCATTCAGTACTTC CSATSRGIQYF
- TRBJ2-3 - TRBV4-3 TGCGCCAGCAGCCAAGAAAGGGCCTCGCTAGATACGCAGTATTTT CASSQERASLDTQYF
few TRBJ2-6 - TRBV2 TGTGCCAGCAGTGAGATCGGGGTTAGTTCTGGGGCCAACGTCCTGACTTTC CASSEIGVSSGANVLTF
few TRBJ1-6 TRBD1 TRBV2 TGTGCCAGCAGTGAGAACGGACAGGTTAATAATTCACCCCTCCACTTT CASSENGQVNNSPLHF